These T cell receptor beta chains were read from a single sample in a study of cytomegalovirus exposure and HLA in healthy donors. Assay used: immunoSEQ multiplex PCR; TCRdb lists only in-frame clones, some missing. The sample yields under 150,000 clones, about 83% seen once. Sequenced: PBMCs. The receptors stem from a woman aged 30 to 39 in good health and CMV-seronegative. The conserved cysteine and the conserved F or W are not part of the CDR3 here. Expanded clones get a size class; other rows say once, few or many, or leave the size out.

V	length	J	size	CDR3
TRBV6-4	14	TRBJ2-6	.	ASSQNGVAGANVLT
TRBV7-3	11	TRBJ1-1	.	ASSPRGDTEAF
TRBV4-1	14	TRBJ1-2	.	ASSQDYTKVNYGYT
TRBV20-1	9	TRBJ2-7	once	SAPDSYEQY
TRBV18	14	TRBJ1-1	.	ASSPYAGGENTEAF
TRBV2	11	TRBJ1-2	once	ASNEGQFYGYT
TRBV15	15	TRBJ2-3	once	ATSRGGTGGLADTQY
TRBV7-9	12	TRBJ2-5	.	ASSPSFTQETQY
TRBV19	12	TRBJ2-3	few	ASSIMVSADTQY
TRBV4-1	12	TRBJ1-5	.	ASSQERGHQPQH
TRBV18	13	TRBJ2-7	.	ASSPTYGAGNEQY
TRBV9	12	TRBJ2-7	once	ASSPGLAGYEQY
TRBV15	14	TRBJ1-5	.	ATSRGRGIVRQPQH
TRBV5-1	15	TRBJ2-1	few	ASSLSSGKSSYNEQF
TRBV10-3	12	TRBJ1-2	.	AISEKGSEYGYT
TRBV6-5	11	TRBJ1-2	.	ASSTQGSRGYT
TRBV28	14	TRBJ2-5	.	ASSFRIAGARETQY
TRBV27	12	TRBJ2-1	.	ASRVLDRENEQF
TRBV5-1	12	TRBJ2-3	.	ASSLQGARDTQY
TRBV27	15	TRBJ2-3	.	ASSRGLAGGSTDTQY
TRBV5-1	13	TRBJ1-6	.	ASSRDIRYNSPLH
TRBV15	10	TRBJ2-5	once	ATSNSGETQY
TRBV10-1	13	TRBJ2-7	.	ASSERGQGSLEQY
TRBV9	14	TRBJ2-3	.	ASSVVGGGALDTQY
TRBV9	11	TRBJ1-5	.	ASSVVSNQPQH
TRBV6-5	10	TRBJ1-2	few	ASSYQDRAFG
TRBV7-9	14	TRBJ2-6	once	ASSLRGGAGANVLT
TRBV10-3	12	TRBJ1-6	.	AISARGLDSPLH
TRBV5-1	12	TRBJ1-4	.	ASSRGQVNEKLF
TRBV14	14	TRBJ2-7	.	ASSQGLLAATYEQY
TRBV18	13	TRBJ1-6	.	ASSPSGQGNSPLH
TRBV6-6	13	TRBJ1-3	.	ASSSTGLSGNTIY
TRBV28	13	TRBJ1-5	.	ASGSLTGGGQPQH